These 24 T cell receptor beta chains were sequenced from one sample in a study of shared clonotypes between healthy human individuals. The repertoire was sequenced with immunoSEQ multiplex PCR; TCRdb's copy has only in-frame clones and lacks some. The sample lists some 1,400,000 clones; roughly 96% were seen once. Sequencing input: naive CD4+ T cells sorted from blood. Subset meaning: CD45RA+ positively selected. These TCRs come from a man aged 25-45 years in good health.

This rearrangement joins TRBV6-4 to TRBJ1-3, with D perhaps TRBD1 (5 bases). The V and J ends lost 3 bases and 4 bases respectively, with 10 bases between them. CDR3 length: 14 amino acids. Germline CDR1 reads MRHNA; CDR2 reads SNTAGT. CDR3 DNA sequence: TGTGCCAGCAGTGAGGCAGGGTCCGGAAACACCATATATTTT. This encodes CASSEAGSGNTIYF.

V gene TRBV28 combines with J gene TRBJ2-7; D is possibly TRBD2 (5 bases). Trimming removed 2 bases from V and 0 bases from J, with 8 bases in between. This CDR3 has 14 residues. Germline lookup yields CDR1 MDHEN and CDR2 SYDVKM. Written as DNA, the CDR3 is TGTGCCAGCAGTTTAGAGGGTCTCTCCTACGAGCAGTACTTC. Amino acids: CASSLEGLSYEQYF.

This chain uses TRBV12-1 with TRBJ2-7; TRBD2 reflects the table's D call only, with no check against the DNA. TRBV12-1 represents a pseudogene. The CDR3 spans 14 residues. The CDR3 DNA reads as TGTGCCAGCAGCGGGCCACGGGATACCTACGAGCAGTACTTC. Amino acids: CASSGPRDTYEQYF.

The J gene is TRBJ1-5, the V gene TRBV12-2. TRBV12-2 has pseudogene status. The CDR3 spans 15 residues. The CDR3 coding sequence is TGTGCAAGTCGCAACAGGAGGACAAGCAATCAGCCCCAGCATTTT. It encodes CASRNRRTSNQPQHF.

This clone was recorded once. V and J are TRBV27 and TRBJ2-7; perhaps D is TRBD1 or TRBD2 (5 bases each). The CDR3 consists of 16 residues. The germline gives CDR1 MNHEY, CDR2 SMNVEV (reference sequence). Trimming pared 4 bases from V and 4 bases from J, leaving 20 bases between. CDR3 amino acids: CASSSQMGPPVYEQYF. CDR3 sequence (DNA): TGTGCCAGCAGTTCCCAAATGGGACCGCCGGTATACGAGCAGTACTTC.

The sample holds one count of this clone. The chain employs TRBV5-1 and TRBJ1-2, with a possible D match to TRBD1 (6 bases). The CDR3 has 13 residues. The V gene's germline CDR1 is SGHRS and CDR2 YFSETQ. V shed 2 bases and J shed 6 bases, with 11 bases lying between them. CDR3 nucleotides: TGCGCCAGCAGCTTCTTCGGGGGCGATGGCTACACCTTC. The encoded protein is CASSFFGGDGYTF.

The chain carries TRBV28 and TRBJ1-5; TRBD1 aligns across 12 bases. V shed 7 bases and J 6 bases; nucleotides not matched to a gene: 7. Germline CDR1 reads MDHEN; CDR2 reads SYDVKM. This CDR3 comprises 15 residues. Here the CDR3 reads CASTSGQGAFQPQHF. Written as DNA, the CDR3 is TGTGCCAGCACCTCGGGACAGGGGGCGTTTCAGCCCCAGCATTTT.

This chain joins TRBV29-1 and TRBJ2-1, with 8 bases identical to TRBD1. The CDR3 covers 15 residues. V was pared by 7 bases and J by 4 bases, with 12 bases of the junction left unmatched. The germline CDR1 and CDR2 sequences are SQVTM and ANQGSEA. The chain's CDR3 is CSGAEPGQEYNEQFF. CDR3 nucleotides: TGCAGCGGTGCCGAGCCGGGACAGGAATACAATGAGCAGTTCTTC.

The rearrangement joins TRBV5-1 to TRBJ1-4; possibly TRBD1 for D (6 bases). The CDR3 extends over 19 amino acids. Deletions cut 0 bases from V and 6 bases from J, with 24 bases between. CDR1 is SGHRS, CDR2 YFSETQ, per germline. CDR3 sequence reads: CASSLAMAAWGRPDEKLFF. The DNA of the CDR3 is TGCGCCAGCAGCTTGGCCATGGCGGCTTGGGGGCGGCCGGATGAAAAACTGTTTTTT.

The J gene is TRBJ2-7, the V gene TRBV6-5; possible D gene TRBD2, 5 bases. The germline CDR1 and CDR2 sequences are MNHEY and SVGAGI. The CDR3 is 14 residues long. V shed 4 bases and J shed 9 bases, with 19 bases lying between them. The CDR3: CASSLVSGPTGQYF. CDR3 nucleotides: TGTGCCAGCAGTTTGGTAAGCGGCCCTACGGGGCAGTACTTC.

The V and J genes are TRBV9 and TRBJ1-1; D may be TRBD1 (5 bases). Trimming left V 4 bases short and J 0 bases short, with 22 bases between. CDR1 and CDR2 (germline): SGDLS, YYNGEE. There are 18 residues in the CDR3. Written as DNA, the CDR3 is TGTGCCAGCAGCCCATTTAGTGGGGGTGTATCAATGAACACTGAAGCTTTCTTT. Its translation is CASSPFSGGVSMNTEAFF.

CDR3 coding DNA: TGTGCCAGCAGGCCCACCTTGGGTGGCTACACCTTC. It translates to CASRPTLGGYTF. The chain carries TRBV28 and TRBJ1-2, with D hard to call. Germline V lookup: CDR1 MDHEN, CDR2 SYDVKM. This CDR3 has 12 residues. V lost 6 bases, J lost 7 bases, and 12 bases lay in between.

The chain is built from TRBV5-6 and TRBJ2-5; TRBD1 matches 9 bases. The trim removed 3 bases at V and 6 bases at J, leaving 6 bases unmatched. Germline lookup yields CDR1 SGHDT and CDR2 YYEEEE. This CDR3 spans 14 amino acids. CDR3 DNA: TGTGCCAGCAGCTCTACAGGGGGCGTTAAGACCCAGTACTTC. It encodes CASSSTGGVKTQYF. Using reference TRBV5-6 and TRBJ2-5 for the parts outside the CDR3, the full variable domain is DAGVTQSPTHLIKTRGQQVTLRCSPKSGHDTVSWYQQALGQGPQFIFQYYEEEERQRGNFPDRFSGHQFPNYSSELNVNALLLGDSALYLCASSSTGGVKTQYFGPGTRLLVL.

The gene calls are TRBV2 and TRBJ2-5, with a tentative D call TRBD2 (6 bases). Looked up from germline, CDR1 is SNHLY and CDR2 is FYNNEI. CDR3 length: 14 amino acids. With 4 bases removed from V and 2 bases from J, the gap between germline ends came to 11 bases. The CDR3 region is CASSARGVQETQYF. CDR3 coding DNA: TGTGCCAGCAGTGCCCGCGGGGTTCAAGAGACCCAGTACTTC.

The chain carries TRBV5-1 and TRBJ2-1, with D unclear. There are 16 residues in the CDR3. Trimming took 4 bases from V and 8 from J, leaving 22 bases between them. Germline V CDR1 and CDR2: SGHRS, YFSETQ. CDR3 nucleotides: TGCGCCAGCAGCAAAGGACGGACCTCGCCCCTCCATGAGCAGTTCTTC. This translates into CASSKGRTSPLHEQFF.

The CDR3 DNA reads TGTGCCAGCAGCAAAAGACAGGGGGCAACCGGGGAGCTGTTTTTT. Translating it yields CASSKRQGATGELFF. This chain links TRBV7-8 with TRBJ2-2; TRBD1 matches 10 bases. The V and J ends lost 5 bases and 5 bases, in that order; junction bases with no gene match: 5. Germline CDR1 SGHVS, CDR2 FQNEAQ. This CDR3 spans 15 amino acids.

This clone was seen a handful of times. The CDR3 reads CASSLSGRGDTQYF. The DNA of the CDR3 is TGTGCCAGCTCACTATCCGGGAGAGGAGATACGCAGTATTTT. The rearrangement uses TRBV18 and TRBJ2-3; maybe TRBD2 (6 bases). Germline V gene lookup returns CDR1 KGHSH and CDR2 LQKENI. Trimming pared 4 bases from V and 5 bases from J, leaving 13 bases between. The CDR3 has 14 residues.

The rearrangement joins TRBV6-5 to TRBJ2-1; a possible D gene is TRBD1 (6 bases). The CDR3 consists of 15 residues. CDR1 and CDR2 from the germline V gene are MNHEY and SVGAGI. The ends were cut back, 7 bases at V and 6 bases at J, with 19 bases in the middle. CDR3 DNA sequence: TGTGCCAGCACCACAGGGACGGGATTTATCAATGAGCAGTTCTTC. This sequence encodes CASTTGTGFINEQFF.

This clone appeared a single time. The V gene is TRBV15, the J gene TRBJ2-3; TRBD2 matches at 8 bases. Germline assignment: CDR1 LNHNV and CDR2 YYDKDF (reference sequence). This CDR3 comprises 16 residues. The V segment lost 4 bases and the J segment 2 bases; nucleotides outside the gene matches: 8. The CDR3, as DNA: TGTGCCACCAGCATAGGGATAGCGGGAATCACAGATACGCAGTATTTT. This encodes CATSIGIAGITDTQYF.

The chain carries TRBV19 and TRBJ2-7; D might be TRBD1 (6 bases). This CDR3 contains 14 residues. Germline values: CDR1 LNHDA, CDR2 SQIVND (reference sequence). V was clipped by 3 bases and J by 2 bases, with 11 bases between them. The CDR3 sequence: CASSISGHTYEQYF. CDR3 sequence (DNA): TGTGCCAGTAGTATTTCGGGACATACCTACGAGCAGTACTTC. Variable domain in full (rest from reference TRBV19 and TRBJ2-7): DGGITQSPKYLFRKEGQNVTLSCEQNLNHDAMYWYRQDPGQGLRLIYYSQIVNDFQKGDIAEGYSVSREKKESFPLTVTSAQKNPTAFYLCASSISGHTYEQYFGPGTRLTVT.

This clone has just one count. V and J are TRBV11-1 and TRBJ2-1; 11 bases are a match to TRBD2. V gave up 4 bases and J gave up 8 bases; unmatched junction bases: 4. Germline V CDR1 and CDR2: SGHAT, FQDESV (reference sequence). The CDR3 length is 14 residues. CDR3: CASSYSGRADEQFF. The CDR3 DNA is TGTGCCAGCAGCTATAGCGGGAGGGCCGATGAGCAGTTCTTC.

This chain connects TRBV7-3 to TRBJ2-7; 7 bases map to TRBD1. In germline, CDR1 is SGHTA, CDR2 FQGTGA. The CDR3 runs 13 residues. V was pared by 4 bases and J by 5 bases, with 5 bases of the junction left unmatched. The DNA for the CDR3 is TGTGCCAGCAGCTCATCTGGGACAGACGAGCAGTACTTC. This gives the protein CASSSSGTDEQYF.

The genes are TRBV4-3 and TRBJ1-4, with 11 bases fitting TRBD1. The CDR3 contains 16 residues. CDR1 and CDR2 (germline): LGHNA, YSLEER. After removal of 0 bases from V and 8 bases from J, the junction contained 5 bases not matched to a gene. The CDR3 nucleotides read TGCGCCAGCAGCCAAGATGGCGGACAGGGGGCCGAAAAACTGTTTTTT. Translated, it gives CASSQDGGQGAEKLFF.

The CDR3 reads CASREVLDYEQYF. CDR3 DNA sequence: TGTGCCAGCAGAGAGGTTCTTGATTACGAGCAGTACTTC. The genes are TRBV28 and TRBJ2-7; D remains ambiguous. The V end was cut by 6 bases, the J end by 4 bases, with 13 bases between. CDR1 is MDHEN, CDR2 SYDVKM, per germline. The CDR3 sequence is 13 residues long.